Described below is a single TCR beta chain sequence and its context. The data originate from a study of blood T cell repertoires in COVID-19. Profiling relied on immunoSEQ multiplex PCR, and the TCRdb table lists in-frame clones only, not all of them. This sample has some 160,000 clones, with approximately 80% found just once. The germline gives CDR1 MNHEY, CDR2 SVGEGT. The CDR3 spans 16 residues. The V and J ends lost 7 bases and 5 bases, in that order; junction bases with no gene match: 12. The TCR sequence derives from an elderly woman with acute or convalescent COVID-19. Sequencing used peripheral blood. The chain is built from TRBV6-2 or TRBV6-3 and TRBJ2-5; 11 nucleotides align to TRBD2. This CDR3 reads CASTPGTSGLGETQYF. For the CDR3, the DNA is TGTGCCAGCACCCCAGGGACTAGCGGTTTGGGGGAGACCCAGTACTTC.